A single T cell receptor (beta chain) is shown here with its context. The antigen remains unidentified. CDR3 length: 18 residues. Germline CDR1 and CDR2: SGHDT and YYEEEE. V shed 3 bases and J 4 bases; nucleotides not matched to a gene: 17. The PCR used 60 Vbeta and 13 Jbeta primers. Original processing notes: In a later analysis, of some 80 million unique beta chains, about 11 million appeared in at least two donors. The protocol was immunoSEQ multiplex PCR, while the TCRdb copy is restricted to in-frame clones and leaves out a portion. V and J calls and clone size are as listed in that table; D and trimming were resolved from the DNA. The sample consists of some 160,000 clones, 84% of them appearing once. The data were taken from a study of cytomegalovirus exposure and HLA in healthy donors. As for the study in general: Membership in the Caucasian-associated ancestry cluster was found for about 80% of 350 to 450 genotyped donors.

Study-level results: Cytomegalovirus association was listed for 150 to 200 TCR beta chains.

The chain recombines TRBV5-6 with TRBJ2-3; TRBD2 matches at 7 bases. The source is a man aged 18 to 30 in good health and CMV-seronegative. Sequenced input: PBMCs. The CDR3 DNA sequence: TGTGCCAGCAGCTCTTGGTGGACCTTAGCGGGCGGGGCAGATACGCAGTATTTT. Protein product: CASSSWWTLAGGADTQYF.